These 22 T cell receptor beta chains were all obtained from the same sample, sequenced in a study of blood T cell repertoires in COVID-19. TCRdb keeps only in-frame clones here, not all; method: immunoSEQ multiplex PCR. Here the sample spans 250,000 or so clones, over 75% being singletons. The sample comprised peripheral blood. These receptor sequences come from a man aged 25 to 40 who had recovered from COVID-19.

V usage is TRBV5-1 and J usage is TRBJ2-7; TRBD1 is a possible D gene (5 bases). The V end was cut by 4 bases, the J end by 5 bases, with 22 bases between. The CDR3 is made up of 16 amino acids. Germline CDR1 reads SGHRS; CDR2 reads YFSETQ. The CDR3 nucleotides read TGCGCCAGCAGCCTGGGTGATCGGCAGGGCGGCCACGAGCAGTACTTC. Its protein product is CASSLGDRQGGHEQYF.

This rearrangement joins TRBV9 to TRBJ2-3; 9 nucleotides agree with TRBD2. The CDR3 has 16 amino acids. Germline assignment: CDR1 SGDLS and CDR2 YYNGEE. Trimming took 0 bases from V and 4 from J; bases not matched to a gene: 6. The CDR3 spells CASSVAGAGGPDTQYF. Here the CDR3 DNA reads TGTGCCAGCAGCGTAGCGGGAGCGGGGGGTCCAGATACGCAGTATTTT. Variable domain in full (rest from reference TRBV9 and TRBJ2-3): DSGVTQTPKHLITATGQRVTLRCSPRSGDLSVYWYQQSLDQGLQFLIQYYNGEERAKGNILERFSAQQFPDLHSELNLSSLELGDSALYFCASSVAGAGGPDTQYFGPGTRLTVL.

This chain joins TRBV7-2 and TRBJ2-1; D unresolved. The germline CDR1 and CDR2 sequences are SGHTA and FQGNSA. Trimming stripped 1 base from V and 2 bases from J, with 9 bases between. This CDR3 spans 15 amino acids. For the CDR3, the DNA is TGTGCCAGCAGCTTAGGCCCGGGTCCCTACAATGAGCAGTTCTTC. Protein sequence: CASSLGPGPYNEQFF.

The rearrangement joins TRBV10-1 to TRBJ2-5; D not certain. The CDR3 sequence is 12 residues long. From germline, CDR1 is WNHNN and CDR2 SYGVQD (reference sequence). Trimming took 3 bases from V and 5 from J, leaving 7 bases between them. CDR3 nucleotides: TGCGCCAGCAGTGACCCCTCCGAGACCCAGTACTTC. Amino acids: CASSDPSETQYF.

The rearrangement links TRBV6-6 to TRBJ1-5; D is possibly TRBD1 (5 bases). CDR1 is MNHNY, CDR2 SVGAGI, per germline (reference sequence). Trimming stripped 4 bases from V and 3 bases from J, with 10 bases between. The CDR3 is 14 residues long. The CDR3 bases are TGTGCCAGCAGTTCACGACAGTCCAATCAGCCCCAGCATTTT. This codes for CASSSRQSNQPQHF.

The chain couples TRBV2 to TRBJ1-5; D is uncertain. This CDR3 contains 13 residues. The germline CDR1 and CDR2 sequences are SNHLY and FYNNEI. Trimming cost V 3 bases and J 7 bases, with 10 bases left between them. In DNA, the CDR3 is TGTGCCAGCAGTGATTACACCGAACAGCCCCAGCATTTT. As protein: CASSDYTEQPQHF.

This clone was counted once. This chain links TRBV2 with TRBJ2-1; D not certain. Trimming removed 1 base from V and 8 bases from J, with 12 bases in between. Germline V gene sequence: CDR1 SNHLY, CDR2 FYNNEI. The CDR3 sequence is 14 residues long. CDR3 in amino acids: CASSEEASLDEQFF. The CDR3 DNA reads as TGTGCCAGCAGTGAAGAGGCTAGTTTAGATGAGCAGTTCTTC.

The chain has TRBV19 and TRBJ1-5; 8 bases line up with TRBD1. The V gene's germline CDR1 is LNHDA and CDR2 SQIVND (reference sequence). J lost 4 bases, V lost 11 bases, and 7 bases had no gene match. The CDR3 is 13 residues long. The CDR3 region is CAGGQGVNQPQHF. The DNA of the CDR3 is TGTGCCGGAGGACAGGGAGTAAATCAGCCCCAGCATTTT.

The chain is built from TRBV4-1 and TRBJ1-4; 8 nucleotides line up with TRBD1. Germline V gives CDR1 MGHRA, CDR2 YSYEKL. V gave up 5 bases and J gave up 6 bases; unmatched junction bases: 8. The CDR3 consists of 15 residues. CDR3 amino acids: CASSGPGGMDEKLFF. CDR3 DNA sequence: TGCGCCAGCAGCGGACCAGGGGGCATGGATGAAAAACTGTTTTTT.

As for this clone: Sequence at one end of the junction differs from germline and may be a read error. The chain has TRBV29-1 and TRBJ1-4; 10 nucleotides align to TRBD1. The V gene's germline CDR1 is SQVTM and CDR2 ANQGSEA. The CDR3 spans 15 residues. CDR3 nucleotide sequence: TGCAGCGTCGAAGGGACAGGGGTGCCTAATGAAAAACTGTTTTTT. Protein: CSVEGTGVPNEKLFF.

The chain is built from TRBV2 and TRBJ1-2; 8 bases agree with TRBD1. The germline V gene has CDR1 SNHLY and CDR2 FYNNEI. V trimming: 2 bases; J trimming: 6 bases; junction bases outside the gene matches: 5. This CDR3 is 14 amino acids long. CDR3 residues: CASSEIAQGDGYTF. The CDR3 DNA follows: TGTGCCAGCAGTGAAATCGCACAGGGGGATGGCTACACCTTC.

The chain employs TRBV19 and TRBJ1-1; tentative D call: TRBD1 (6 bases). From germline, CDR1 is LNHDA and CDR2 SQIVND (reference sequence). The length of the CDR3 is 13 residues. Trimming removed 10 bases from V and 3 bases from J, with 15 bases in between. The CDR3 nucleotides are TGTGCCACTCGCAGGGGTTTGGACACTGAAGCTTTCTTT. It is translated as CATRRGLDTEAFF.

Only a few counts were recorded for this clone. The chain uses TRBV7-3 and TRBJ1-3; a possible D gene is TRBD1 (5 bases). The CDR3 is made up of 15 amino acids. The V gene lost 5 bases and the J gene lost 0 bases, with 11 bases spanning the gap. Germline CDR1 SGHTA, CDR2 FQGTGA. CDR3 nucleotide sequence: TGTGCCAGCAGCCCCGGGGGAACCTCTGGAAACACCATATATTTT. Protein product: CASSPGGTSGNTIYF. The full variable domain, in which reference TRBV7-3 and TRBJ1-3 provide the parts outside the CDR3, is GAGVSQTPSNKVTEKGKYVELRCDPISGHTALYWYRQSLGQGPEFLIYFQGTGAADDSGLPNDRFFAVRPEGSVSTLKIQRTERGDSAVYLCASSPGGTSGNTIYFGEGSWLTVV.

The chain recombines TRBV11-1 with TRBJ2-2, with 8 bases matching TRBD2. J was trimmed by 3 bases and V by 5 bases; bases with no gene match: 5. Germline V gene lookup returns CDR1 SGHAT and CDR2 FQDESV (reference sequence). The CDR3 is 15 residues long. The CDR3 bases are TGTGCCAGCAGCCCTACTAGCGGATACACCGGGGAGCTGTTTTTT. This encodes CASSPTSGYTGELFF.

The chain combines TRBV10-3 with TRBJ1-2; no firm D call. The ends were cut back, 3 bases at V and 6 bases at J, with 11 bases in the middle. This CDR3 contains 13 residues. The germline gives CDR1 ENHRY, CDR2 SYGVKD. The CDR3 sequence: CAISEPSVDGYTF. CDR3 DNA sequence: TGTGCCATCAGTGAACCGTCGGTGGATGGCTACACCTTC.

In nucleotides, the CDR3 is TGTGCCAGCAGCTTGCGGCAGGGTACCTATGGCTACACCTTC. It translates to CASSLRQGTYGYTF. The chain couples TRBV5-5 to TRBJ1-2; tentatively, D is TRBD1 (5 bases). The CDR3 spans 14 residues. Trimming removed 1 base from V and 4 bases from J, with 11 bases in between. The V gene's germline CDR1 is SGHKS and CDR2 YYEKEE (reference sequence).

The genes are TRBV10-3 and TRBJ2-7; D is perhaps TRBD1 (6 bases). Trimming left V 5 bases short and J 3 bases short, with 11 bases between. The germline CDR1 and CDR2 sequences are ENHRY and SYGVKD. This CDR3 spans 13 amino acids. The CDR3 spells CAISKTGYYEQYF. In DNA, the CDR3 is TGTGCCATCAGTAAGACAGGTTACTACGAGCAGTACTTC.

This CDR3 is CASSQGPIAGGLHEQFF. The CDR3, as DNA: TGCGCCAGCAGCCAAGGCCCAATAGCGGGGGGGCTCCATGAGCAGTTCTTC. This chain connects TRBV4-1 to TRBJ2-1, with TRBD2 matching 11 bases. This CDR3 spans 17 amino acids. Per the germline V gene, CDR1 is MGHRA and CDR2 is YSYEKL. J lost 8 bases, V lost 1 base, and 10 bases had no gene match.

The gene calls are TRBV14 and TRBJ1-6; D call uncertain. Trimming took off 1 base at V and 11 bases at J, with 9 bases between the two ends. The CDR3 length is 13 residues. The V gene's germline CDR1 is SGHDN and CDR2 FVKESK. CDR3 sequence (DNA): TGTGCCAGCAGCCAAGGAAGGAGAACACCCCTCCACTTT. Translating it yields CASSQGRRTPLHF.

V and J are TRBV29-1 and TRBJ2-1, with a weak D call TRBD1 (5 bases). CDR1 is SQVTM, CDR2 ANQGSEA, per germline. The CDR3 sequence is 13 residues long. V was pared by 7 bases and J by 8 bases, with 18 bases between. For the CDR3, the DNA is TGCAGCGCAGGTGGGGCTAGTTACCATGAGCAGTTCTTC. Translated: CSAGGASYHEQFF.

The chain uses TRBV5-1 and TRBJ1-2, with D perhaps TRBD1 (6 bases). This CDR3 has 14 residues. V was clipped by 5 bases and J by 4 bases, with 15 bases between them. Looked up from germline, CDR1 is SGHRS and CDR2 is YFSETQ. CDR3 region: CASRQTQGFYGYTF. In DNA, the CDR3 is TGCGCCAGCAGGCAGACACAGGGTTTCTATGGCTACACCTTC. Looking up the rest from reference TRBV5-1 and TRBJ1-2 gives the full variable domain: KAGVTQTPRYLIKTRGQQVTLSCSPISGHRSVSWYQQTPGQGLQFLFEYFSETQRNKGNFPGRFSGRQFSNSRSEMNVSTLELGDSALYLCASRQTQGFYGYTFGSGTRLTVV.

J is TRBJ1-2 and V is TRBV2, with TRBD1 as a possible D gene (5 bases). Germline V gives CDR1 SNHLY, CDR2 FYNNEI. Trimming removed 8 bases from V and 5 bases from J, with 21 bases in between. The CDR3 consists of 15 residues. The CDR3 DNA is TGTGCCAGCCTGCGGGACGCCGGGTTTAGATATGGCTACACCTTC. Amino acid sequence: CASLRDAGFRYGYTF.